This T cell receptor (beta chain) stems from a study of T cell repertoires in cytomegalovirus infection. The table lists this clonotype with a few counts. TCRdb recomputed calls from the reads with MiXCR, one row per CDR3 protein. The sample holds some 300,000 distinct CDR3 sequences, roughly an eighth seen once. The CDR3 runs to 13 residues. The V end was cut by 7 bases, the J end by 2 bases, with 11 bases between. Germline CDR1 and CDR2: MNHEY and SVGEGT. This TCR derives from a human donor in good health (CMV status not recorded). Some clones in this sample may be carry-over from other donors' samples. The J gene is TRBJ2-5, the V gene TRBV6-2 or TRBV6-3, with TRBD2 as a possible D gene (6 bases). The sequenced material came from PBMCs. This CDR3 is CASTRLVQETQYF. CDR3 coding DNA: TGTGCCAGCACCAGACTAGTACAAGAGACCCAGTACTTC.